The entry below gives a single T cell receptor beta chain sequence along with its context. The data stem from a study of CD8+CD57+ T cells in acquired aplastic anemia. Genomic DNA, the template, was used for profiling of the TCR beta VDJ and CDR3. Via MiXCR, TCRdb re-called the reads, giving one row per CDR3 protein. This sample has about 160,000 distinct CDR3 sequences; 48% occur once, and the top ten carry more than 30%. Patients chosen for sequencing had shown CD8+CD57+ cell expansion by flow cytometry. Each patient had severe acquired aplastic anemia. The sequence was obtained from a human donor with aplastic anemia. The sequenced sample consisted of sorted CD4+, CD8+, or CD8+CD57+ T cells (not recorded which) from PBMCs.

The CDR3 loop is CASSGRAYYNEQFF. The DNA for the CDR3 is TGCGCCAGCAGCGGGAGGGCGTATTACAATGAGCAGTTCTTC. J is TRBJ2-1 and V is TRBV10-1; 8 bases align to TRBD2. Trimming took 6 bases from V and 4 from J; bases not matched to a gene: 5. Germline loops: CDR1 WNHNN, CDR2 SYGVQD (reference sequence). The CDR3 consists of 14 residues.